What follows are 27 T cell receptor beta chains derived from one specimen sequenced in a study of OX40 agonist ivuxolimab in advanced cancers. TCRdb keeps only in-frame clones here, not all; method: immunoSEQ multiplex PCR. Here the sample spans fewer than 85,000 clones, 70% to 90% being singletons. Sample: CD4+ or CD8+ T cells sorted from blood, taken in a trial of the OX40 agonist ivuxolimab. The receptors stem from an adult with an advanced solid tumor such as melanoma, head and neck, liver or kidney cancer.

This sequence joins TRBV9 and TRBJ1-2, with a weak D call TRBD1 (6 bases). The CDR3 extends over 15 amino acids. V lost 3 bases, J lost 4 bases, and 16 bases lay in between. CDR1 and CDR2 from the germline V gene are SGDLS and YYNGEE. The CDR3 DNA reads TGTGCCAGCAGCGCCCATCAGGACAGATCCTATGGCTACACCTTC. This gives the protein CASSAHQDRSYGYTF.

The J gene is TRBJ2-7, the V gene TRBV6-1; D could derive from TRBD1 or TRBD2 (5 bases each). CDR1 is MNHNS and CDR2 is SASEGT in the germline V gene. Trimming pared 6 bases from V and 5 bases from J, leaving 14 bases between. The CDR3 spans 13 residues. The CDR3 is CASRGVGLDEQYF. CDR3 in DNA: TGTGCCAGCAGGGGGGTAGGCCTGGACGAGCAGTACTTC.

V is TRBV6-1 and J is TRBJ2-7; D might be TRBD1 (6 bases). Germline CDR1 reads MNHNS; CDR2 reads SASEGT. The ends were cut back, 2 bases at V and 7 bases at J, with 18 bases in the middle. This CDR3 has 15 residues. DNA of the CDR3: TGTGCCAGCAGTGAATCTATCACGATCGGGACAGAGCAGTACTTC. This gives the protein CASSESITIGTEQYF.

This rearrangement joins TRBV6-5 to TRBJ2-7, with no clear D. CDR1 is MNHEY and CDR2 is SVGAGI in the germline V gene. V was shortened by 4 bases and J by 2 bases, with 3 bases between the two germline ends. The CDR3 extends over 11 amino acids. The chain's CDR3 is CASSSAYEQYF. CDR3 DNA: TGTGCCAGCAGTTCAGCCTACGAGCAGTACTTC.

The V gene is TRBV28, the J gene TRBJ1-1, with a weak D call TRBD1 (5 bases). The germline CDR1 and CDR2 sequences are MDHEN and SYDVKM. V was shortened by 2 bases and J by 9 bases, with 16 bases between the two germline ends. The CDR3 is made up of 14 amino acids. Written as DNA, the CDR3 is TGTGCCAGCAGTTTACCCCAACGCAGGGAACAAGCTTTCTTT. Translating it yields CASSLPQRREQAFF.

The chain is built from TRBV7-9 and TRBJ1-6; TRBD1 matches at 8 bases. The V gene's germline CDR1 is SEHNR and CDR2 FQNEAQ (reference sequence). V lost 5 bases, J lost 7 bases, and 4 bases stayed unmatched. The CDR3 is 14 amino acids. This CDR3 reads CASSRQGKNSPLHF. CDR3 DNA sequence: TGTGCCAGCAGCCGACAGGGGAAGAATTCACCCCTCCACTTT.

The chain combines TRBV5-1 with TRBJ2-3; 12 positions match TRBD2. Germline CDR1 is SGHRS and CDR2 is YFSETQ. With V trimmed by 2 bases and J by 2 bases, 3 bases remained unmatched. The CDR3 runs 16 residues. Written as DNA, the CDR3 is TGCGCCAGCAGCTTACTAGCGGGGGGCGCCACAGATACGCAGTATTTT. This translates into CASSLLAGGATDTQYF.

This clone was seen only a few times. The chain employs TRBV10-1 and TRBJ2-7, with 7 bases identical to TRBD1. From germline, CDR1 is WNHNN and CDR2 SYGVQD (reference sequence). J lost 7 bases, V lost 8 bases, and 14 bases had no gene match. The CDR3 is made up of 14 amino acids. CDR3 DNA: TGCGCCAGCTCTCGGGACAGAAGGGGAGAGGAGCAGTACTTC. Translation: CASSRDRRGEEQYF.

This rearrangement joins TRBV5-5 to TRBJ2-2; D possibly corresponds to TRBD1 (6 bases). CDR1 SGHKS and CDR2 YYEKEE come from the germline V gene (reference sequence). Trimming pared 4 bases from V and 5 bases from J, leaving 18 bases between. The CDR3 consists of 16 residues. The CDR3 here is CASSEGTGTKTGELFF. The CDR3, as DNA: TGTGCCAGCAGCGAAGGGACCGGGACAAAGACCGGGGAGCTGTTTTTT. Complete variable domain (other parts from reference TRBV5-5 and TRBJ2-2): DAGVTQSPTHLIKTRGQQVTLRCSPISGHKSVSWYQQVLGQGPQFIFQYYEKEERGRGNFPDRFSARQFPNYSSELNVNALLLGDSALYLCASSEGTGTKTGELFFGEGSRLTVL.

The chain carries TRBV28 and TRBJ2-3; 9 nucleotides match TRBD1. From germline, CDR1 is MDHEN and CDR2 SYDVKM. The trim removed 7 bases at V and 5 bases at J, leaving 7 bases unmatched. The CDR3 is made up of 14 amino acids. The CDR3 loop is CASKGTGFGDTQYF. CDR3 DNA sequence: TGTGCCAGCAAAGGGACAGGGTTTGGAGATACGCAGTATTTT.

This clone was recorded only once. The rearrangement joins TRBV11-2 to TRBJ2-2, with D perhaps matching TRBD1 or TRBD2 (6 bases each). Germline V CDR1 and CDR2: SGHAT, FQNNGV. This CDR3 is built from 18 residues. Trimming stripped 1 base from V and 0 bases from J, with 15 bases between. In DNA, the CDR3 is TGTGCCAGCAGCTTAGCGCGGGACACATTTACGAACACCGGGGAGCTGTTTTTT. This translates into CASSLARDTFTNTGELFF. The variable domain in full, completed from reference TRBV11-2 and TRBJ2-2, reads EAGVAQSPRYKIIEKRQSVAFWCNPISGHATLYWYQQILGQGPKLLIQFQNNGVVDDSQLPKDRFSAERLKGVDSTLKIQPAKLEDSAVYLCASSLARDTFTNTGELFFGEGSRLTVL.

This clone was recorded a few times. The chain carries TRBV28 and TRBJ1-1, with 7 bases matching TRBD1. CDR3 size: 14 residues. Looked up from germline, CDR1 is MDHEN and CDR2 is SYDVKM. V was pared by 2 bases and J by 6 bases, with 6 bases of the junction left unmatched. Written as DNA, the CDR3 is TGTGCCAGCAGTTTAACTGGACAGGAATCTGAAGCTTTCTTT. It is translated as CASSLTGQESEAFF. The full variable domain, with the rest looked up from reference TRBV28 and TRBJ1-1, is DVKVTQSSRYLVKRTGEKVFLECVQDMDHENMFWYRQDPGLGLRLIYFSYDVKMKEKGDIPEGYSVSREKKERFSLILESASTNQTSMYLCASSLTGQESEAFFGQGTRLTVV.

The J gene is TRBJ2-5, the V gene TRBV19, with D unclear. V was pared by 3 bases and J by 2 bases, with 10 bases between. The CDR3 runs 14 residues. Germline V CDR1 and CDR2: LNHDA, SQIVND (reference sequence). CDR3 nucleotide sequence: TGTGCCAGTAGTATGGCGTCATATCAAGAGACCCAGTACTTC. Translation: CASSMASYQETQYF.

The rearrangement links TRBV4-1 to TRBJ1-6, with D possibly matching TRBD1 (5 bases). The CDR3 runs 18 residues. The germline V gene encodes CDR1 MGHRA and CDR2 YSYEKL. The V and J ends lost 3 bases and 4 bases respectively, with 19 bases between them. In nucleotides, the CDR3 is TGCGCCAGCAGCCAGGCCAAGGGGACGGAATCTTATAATTCACCCCTCCACTTT. Residues: CASSQAKGTESYNSPLHF.

The DNA for the CDR3 is TGTGCCAGCAGTCTCCAAGGACAGCAGCCCCAGCATTTT. Amino acids: CASSLQGQQPQHF. The V and J genes are TRBV2 and TRBJ1-5; D perhaps matches TRBD1 (6 bases). The germline gives CDR1 SNHLY, CDR2 FYNNEI. The CDR3 sequence is 13 residues long. The V gene lost 5 bases and the J gene lost 7 bases, with 12 bases spanning the gap.

This rearrangement joins TRBV2 to TRBJ2-7, with a possible D match to TRBD1 (6 bases). This CDR3 region has 16 residues. Per germline, CDR1 SNHLY and CDR2 FYNNEI. The V and J ends lost 3 bases and 5 bases respectively, with 20 bases between them. The CDR3 nucleotides read TGTGCCAGCAGTGACCCAAGTGGACAGCCAGGGGACGAGCAGTACTTC. Protein product: CASSDPSGQPGDEQYF.

This rearrangement joins TRBV15 to TRBJ2-5; the D is unclear. Germline V CDR1 and CDR2: LNHNV, YYDKDF (reference sequence). CDR3 length: 13 amino acids. V was pared by 5 bases and J by 4 bases, with 11 bases between. The CDR3 protein is CATSVRGRETQYF. Written as DNA, the CDR3 is TGTGCCACCAGCGTACGAGGCAGAGAGACCCAGTACTTC.

This chain uses TRBV6-5 with TRBJ1-2; the match to TRBD1 covers 7 bases. Germline V gene sequence: CDR1 MNHEY, CDR2 SVGAGI. CDR3 length: 14 residues. The V gene end was trimmed by 4 bases and the J gene end by 7 bases; junction bases not matched to a gene: 9. The CDR3 DNA reads TGTGCCAGCAGTTTTGGCAGGGGGGTTGGTGGCTACACCTTC. Translating gives CASSFGRGVGGYTF.

This chain uses TRBV18 with TRBJ1-4; D is unresolved. V was pared by 8 bases and J by 2 bases, with 12 bases between. The length of the CDR3 is 14 residues. Germline CDR1 is KGHSH and CDR2 is LQKENI. The DNA of the CDR3 is TGTGCCAGCCTGGGAGGGCTGACTAATGAAAAACTGTTTTTT. Its translation: CASLGGLTNEKLFF.

This chain connects TRBV28 to TRBJ1-2, with 7 bases identical to TRBD1. The CDR3 has 16 residues. Trimming at V came to 6 bases and at J to 8 bases, leaving 18 bases not matched to a gene. In germline, CDR1 is MDHEN, CDR2 SYDVKM. DNA for the CDR3: TGTGCCAGCAGACCTTGGACAGGTCCCGGTTTGGAAGGCTACACCTTC. This codes for CASRPWTGPGLEGYTF.

V is TRBV15 and J is TRBJ1-4; TRBD1 agrees at 10 bases. J was trimmed by 8 bases and V by 0 bases; bases with no gene match: 3. Germline V gene sequence: CDR1 LNHNV, CDR2 YYDKDF (reference sequence). This CDR3 comprises 15 residues. The CDR3 reads CATSRETGGREKLFF. CDR3 DNA sequence: TGTGCCACCAGCAGAGAGACAGGGGGCAGGGAAAAACTGTTTTTT.

This chain connects TRBV28 to TRBJ1-2; TRBD1 is a possible D gene (5 bases). This CDR3 spans 18 amino acids. Germline CDR1 is MDHEN and CDR2 is SYDVKM. The germline V and J ends were trimmed by 6 bases and 3 bases, with 26 bases remaining between them. The CDR3 sequence: CASRGVRARAVRDYGYTF. The CDR3 nucleotides read TGTGCCAGCAGGGGGGTTCGCGCACGAGCGGTTCGGGACTATGGCTACACCTTC.

A single count supports this clone. V and J are TRBV2 and TRBJ2-5; D unresolved. Trimming shortened V by 7 bases and J by 1 base, and 13 bases separated the two germline ends. Germline values: CDR1 SNHLY, CDR2 FYNNEI. The CDR3 contains 14 residues. The CDR3 bases are TGTGCCAGCAATCAACAGCCAGTCCAAGAGACCCAGTACTTC. This encodes CASNQQPVQETQYF.

The chain couples TRBV5-1 to TRBJ1-6; a weak D match, TRBD1 (5 bases). This CDR3 comprises 16 residues. The germline V and J ends were trimmed by 2 bases and 6 bases, with 15 bases remaining between them. Germline lookup yields CDR1 SGHRS and CDR2 YFSETQ. Here the CDR3 reads CASSLGEGMSNSPLHF. The CDR3 DNA sequence: TGCGCCAGCAGCTTAGGTGAGGGGATGAGTAATTCACCCCTCCACTTT.

The chain carries TRBV6-1 and TRBJ2-2; the D gene is possibly TRBD2 (6 bases). The V gene's germline CDR1 is MNHNS and CDR2 SASEGT. Trimming pared 2 bases from V and 4 bases from J, leaving 11 bases between. This CDR3 spans 15 amino acids. CDR3 in DNA: TGTGCCAGCAGTGAATTAAGGGGAGGCACCGGGGAGCTGTTTTTT. Encoded protein: CASSELRGGTGELFF.

The gene calls are TRBV2 and TRBJ1-3, with no clear D. This CDR3 has 16 amino acids. Germline CDR1 and CDR2: SNHLY and FYNNEI. V lost 6 bases to trimming and J lost 0 bases, with 15 bases between them. The CDR3 region is CASSPPRVDSGNTIYF. CDR3 coding DNA: TGTGCCAGCAGCCCACCTCGGGTCGACTCTGGAAACACCATATATTTT. Looking up the rest from reference TRBV2 and TRBJ1-3 gives the full variable domain: EPEVTQTPSHQVTQMGQEVILRCVPISNHLYFYWYRQILGQKVEFLVSFYNNEISEKSEIFDDQFSVERPDGSNFTLKIRSTKLEDSAMYFCASSPPRVDSGNTIYFGEGSWLTVV.

The chain combines TRBV25-1 with TRBJ2-2, with a weak D call TRBD2 (5 bases). CDR1 and CDR2 (germline): MGHDK, SYGVNS. Trimming took off 5 bases at V and 2 bases at J, with 15 bases between the two ends. The CDR3 consists of 16 residues. CDR3 sequence reads: CASSSRAGANTGELFF. The CDR3 DNA reads TGTGCCAGCAGTTCCCGGGCGGGCGCTAACACCGGGGAGCTGTTTTTT.